Listed below are T cell receptor beta chains from one sample, sequenced in a study of OX40 agonist ivuxolimab in advanced cancers. TCRdb's copy holds only in-frame clones and misses some; the assay was immunoSEQ multiplex PCR. Of 50,000 to 65,000 clones in the sample, 70% to 90% were seen once. The sample consisted of CD4+ or CD8+ T cells sorted from blood, taken in a trial of the OX40 agonist ivuxolimab. The receptor set was obtained from an adult with an advanced solid tumor such as melanoma, head and neck, liver or kidney cancer. The CDR3 runs from the conserved cysteine through the conserved F or W. A D gene is named only where the DNA matches it firmly. A row's size may be missing; if present it is once, few, many or a size class.

>TRBJ1-5|NA|NA|TRBV6-6|16
CASSPTQGSGNQPQHF
TGTGCCAGCAGTCCCACCCAGGGTAGCGGCAATCAGCCCCAGCATTTT
>TRBJ1-1|NA|NA|TRBV30|13
CAWSVRRGPEAFF
TGTGCCTGGAGTGTACGGAGGGGACCTGAAGCTTTCTTT
>TRBJ1-1|NA|NA|TRBV28|13
CASRIIRLGLAFF
TGTGCCAGCAGGATTATCAGGTTGGGATTAGCTTTCTTT
>TRBJ2-3|NA|NA|TRBV9|13
CASSVDFPDTQYF
TGTGCCAGCAGCGTAGATTTCCCAGATACGCAGTATTTT
>TRBJ2-3|NA|NA|TRBV11-2|15
CASSLVRVGSHTQYF
TGTGCCAGCAGCTTAGTACGGGTAGGGTCGCATACGCAGTATTTT
>TRBJ2-3|NA|NA|TRBV28|14
CASSLQGGTDTQYF
TGTGCCAGCAGTTTGCAGGGTGGGACAGATACGCAGTATTTT
>TRBJ1-5|TRBD1|NA|TRBV7-8|15
CASSRTGVANQPQHF
TGTGCCAGCAGCAGGACAGGAGTTGCGAATCAGCCCCAGCATTTT
>TRBJ1-2|TRBD1|NA|TRBV7-3|14
CASSPSGQIGGYTF
TGTGCCAGCAGCCCTTCGGGACAGATCGGTGGCTACACCTTC
>TRBJ2-3|TRBD1|NA|TRBV30|14
CAWSVWTGRDTQYF
TGTGCCTGGAGTGTCTGGACAGGGAGAGATACGCAGTATTTT
>TRBJ1-1|TRBD1|NA|TRBV6-6|15
CASSPLGTGYTEAFF
TGTGCCAGCAGCCCCCTCGGGACAGGGTACACTGAAGCTTTCTTT
>TRBJ2-3|NA|NA|TRBV4-1|12
CASRDFTDTQYF
TGCGCCAGCCGGGACTTCACAGATACGCAGTATTTT
>TRBJ2-7|NA|NA|TRBV10-1|15
CASSGWQGGIYEQYF
TGCGCCAGCAGTGGATGGCAGGGAGGCATCTACGAGCAGTACTTC
>TRBJ2-2|NA|NA|TRBV2|15
CASMPGQQNTGELFF
TGTGCCAGCATGCCCGGACAGCAGAACACCGGGGAGCTGTTTTTT
>TRBJ1-1|NA|NA|TRBV28|13
CASGTGLDTEALF
TGTGCCAGCGGAACAGGGTTGGACACTGAAGCTCTCTTT
>TRBJ2-5|NA|NA|TRBV20-1|11
CSASGHETQYF
TGCAGTGCATCCGGACATGAGACCCAGTACTTC
>TRBJ2-7|NA|NA|TRBV28|14
CASSSHSLDYEQYF
TGTGCCAGCAGTTCACATTCCTTAGACTACGAGCAGTACTTC
>TRBJ2-1|TRBD2|NA|TRBV5-1|18
CASSPGLAGEISYNEQFF
TGCGCCAGCAGCCCCGGACTAGCGGGAGAAATCTCCTACAATGAGCAGTTCTTC
>TRBJ1-4|NA|NA|TRBV2|14
CASSDLGYNEKLFF
TGTGCCAGCAGTGACTTAGGATATAATGAAAAACTGTTTTTT
>TRBJ2-1|NA|NA|TRBV4-1|15
CASSQDRDGNNEQFF
TGCGCCAGCAGCCAAGATCGGGACGGTAACAATGAGCAGTTCTTC
>TRBJ2-5|TRBD1|NA|TRBV5-4|15
CASSPRQGIGETQYF
TGTGCCAGCAGCCCCCGACAGGGGATAGGTGAGACCCAGTACTTC
>TRBJ2-5|TRBD1|few|TRBV29-1|16
CSVEIPGQGAGETQYF
TGCAGCGTTGAAATACCTGGACAGGGGGCTGGGGAGACCCAGTACTTC
>TRBJ2-5|NA|NA|TRBV7-8|14
CASSAPGVGATQYF
TGTGCCAGCAGCGCCCCGGGGGTTGGAGCGACCCAGTACTTC
>TRBJ2-7|TRBD2|NA|TRBV11-2|17
CASSRGLAGVRVYEQYF
TGTGCCAGCAGCCGGGGACTAGCGGGAGTGAGGGTCTACGAGCAGTACTTC
>TRBJ2-7|TRBD2|few|TRBV28|13
CASRAGGPYEQYF
TGTGCCAGCCGGGCGGGAGGGCCGTACGAGCAGTACTTC
>TRBJ2-7|NA|NA|TRBV6-1|13
CASSATSNNEQYF
TGTGCCAGCAGTGCAACTAGCAACAACGAGCAGTACTTC
>TRBJ2-7|TRBD1|NA|TRBV6-5|15
CASSYAGTGTYEQYF
TGTGCCAGCAGTTACGCCGGGACAGGAACCTACGAGCAGTACTTC
>TRBJ2-2|NA|NA|TRBV5-1|13
CASSLARAGELFF
TGCGCCAGCAGCTTGGCCAGAGCAGGGGAGCTGTTTTTT
>TRBJ2-7|NA|NA|TRBV5-8|14
CASSPRGPIHEQYF
TGTGCCAGCAGCCCGCGGGGCCCAATCCACGAGCAGTACTTC
>TRBJ2-5|NA|few|TRBV30|14
CAWRTAGLGVTQYF
TGTGCCTGGAGGACCGCGGGCCTTGGGGTGACCCAGTACTTC